This T cell receptor (beta chain) was sequenced during a study of T cell repertoires in cytomegalovirus infection. About the research overall: Public TCR beta signatures marked donors with CMV infection and the matching HLA. Overall study results and limits: Cumulative public TCR beta family frequency identified CMV carriers with the relevant HLA. The ex vivo response showed dominance by HLA-C-restricted CMV-specific TCR beta clonotypes.

TCRdb re-called the reads through MiXCR, storing one row per CDR3 protein. The table lists hundreds of thousands of distinct CDR3 sequences, around 32% of them singletons, with 15% to 20% in the top ten. Concerning this clonotype itself: The antigen remains unidentified.

The germline CDR1 and CDR2 sequences are DFQATT and SNEGSKA (reference sequence). The CDR3 length is 17 residues. The V end was cut by 0 bases, the J end by 3 bases, with 19 bases between. This chain links TRBV20-1 with TRBJ2-3, with no clear D. The sequencing used cultured PBMCs, collected from culture after CMV antigen stimulation. The clonotype was recovered from a human donor in good health (CMV status not recorded). Some clones in this sample may be carry-over from other donors' samples. CDR3 sequence: CSARDLLQAPETDTQYF. Written as DNA, the CDR3 is TGCAGTGCTAGAGATCTCCTCCAAGCGCCTGAGACAGATACGCAGTATTTT.